Below are 29 T cell receptor beta chains sequenced from a single sample in a study of T-cell reconstitution after alpha-beta-depleted transplantation in children. The authors prepared the TCRbeta library with unique molecular identifiers. One entry per CDR3 protein, called by TCRdb with MiXCR from the PCR reads. The sample has about 980,000 distinct CDR3 sequences, about 29% seen once. The sequences come from PBMCs, mostly from graft donor cells, collected 360 days after TCRalphabeta/CD19-depleted stem cell transplant. The receptors were gathered from a boy under three years old who had a stem cell transplant for SCID, so the T cells may come from the graft donor.

The V and J genes are TRBV5-5 and TRBJ2-7; D gene uncertain. The V and J ends lost 2 bases and 7 bases respectively, with 19 bases between them. This CDR3 has 15 amino acids. Germline-derived CDR1 and CDR2 are SGHKS and YYEKEE (reference sequence). Here the CDR3 DNA reads TGTGCCAGCAGCTTCCCGGAAGGGTTTGGATATGAGCAGTACTTC. Translated, it gives CASSFPEGFGYEQYF.

This clonotype was observed a handful of times. The chain links TRBV5-1 to TRBJ1-1; TRBD1 is a possible D gene (6 bases). There are 14 residues in the CDR3. CDR1 is SGHRS, CDR2 YFSETQ, per germline. Trimming shortened V by 5 bases and J by 2 bases, and 13 bases separated the two germline ends. This CDR3 reads CASRLGQPNTEAFF. The CDR3 nucleotides are TGCGCCAGCAGACTAGGACAGCCTAACACTGAAGCTTTCTTT.

This clonotype has only a few counts. V gene TRBV25-1 combines with J gene TRBJ1-4; no firm D call. The CDR3 covers 15 residues. Looked up from germline, CDR1 is MGHDK and CDR2 is SYGVNS. Trimming took 4 bases from V and 5 from J, leaving 14 bases between them. The CDR3 coding sequence is TGTGCCAGCAGTGTGAGCGGAAGGCCCAATGAAAAACTGTTTTTT. Its protein product is CASSVSGRPNEKLFF.

The gene calls are TRBV7-2 and TRBJ2-7, with a weak D call TRBD1 (5 bases). From germline, CDR1 is SGHTA and CDR2 FQGNSA. V shed 1 base and J shed 2 bases, with 15 bases lying between them. The CDR3 sequence is 16 residues long. The CDR3 spells CASSLEYWGPTYEQYF. In DNA form, the CDR3 reads TGTGCCAGCAGCTTAGAATACTGGGGCCCAACCTACGAGCAGTACTTC.

V usage is TRBV6-1 and J usage is TRBJ2-7; 12 bases are shared with TRBD2. The CDR3 is 14 residues long. Germline lookup yields CDR1 MNHNS and CDR2 SASEGT. J was trimmed by 4 bases and V by 5 bases; bases with no gene match: 3. The CDR3 nucleotides read TGTGCCAGCAGTCGGACTAGCGGGGAGTACGAGCAGTACTTC. Encoded protein: CASSRTSGEYEQYF.

In its sample, this clonotype was seen a few times. The chain carries TRBV30 and TRBJ2-7; D is uncertain. The CDR3 is 12 residues long. Germline V gene data show CDR1 as GTSNPN and CDR2 as SVGIG (reference sequence). V dropped 0 bases and J dropped 7 bases, with 10 bases sitting between them. The CDR3, as DNA: TGTGCCTGGAGTGTAGAGGCGAGGGAGCAGTACTTC. This sequence encodes CAWSVEAREQYF. Drawing the rest from reference TRBV30 and TRBJ2-7, the complete variable domain is SQTIHQWPATLVQPVGSPLSLECTVEGTSNPNLYWYRQAAGRGLQLLFYSVGIGQISSEVPQNLSASRPQDRQFILSSKKLLLSDSGFYLCAWSVEAREQYFGPGTRLTVT.

The rearrangement links TRBV7-3 to TRBJ2-3; a weak D match, TRBD2 (6 bases). Trimming cost V 2 bases and J 6 bases, with 12 bases left between them. The CDR3 is 14 residues long. Germline loops: CDR1 SGHTA, CDR2 FQGTGA. CDR3 nucleotide sequence: TGTGCCAGCAGCTTATATGGTCGGGGGGATACGCAGTATTTT. Its translation is CASSLYGRGDTQYF.

The rearrangement uses TRBV6-2 or TRBV6-3 and TRBJ2-2, with TRBD2 as a possible D gene (6 bases). The V end was cut by 7 bases, the J end by 0 bases, with 15 bases between. This CDR3 has 16 residues. Germline V lookup: CDR1 MNHEY, CDR2 SVGEGT. This chain's CDR3 is CASKYAGTANTGELFF. As DNA, the CDR3 is TGTGCCAGCAAATACGCCGGGACTGCGAACACCGGGGAGCTGTTTTTT.

J is TRBJ1-4 and V is TRBV15; tentatively, D is TRBD1 (6 bases). This CDR3 is 15 amino acids long. Trimming removed 4 bases at V and 0 bases at J, with 9 bases between. The germline CDR1 and CDR2 sequences are LNHNV and YYDKDF (reference sequence). CDR3 in DNA: TGTGCCACCAGCACCAACAGGGCAACTAATGAAAAACTGTTTTTT. Its protein product is CATSTNRATNEKLFF.

The V and J genes are TRBV5-1 and TRBJ2-5; 11 bases are a match to TRBD2. CDR3 length: 16 amino acids. CDR1 is SGHRS, CDR2 YFSETQ, per germline. Trimming removed 0 bases from V and 4 bases from J; junction bases left unmatched: 5. For the CDR3, the DNA is TGCGCCAGCAGCTTGGTTGGGACTAGCGGCGGAGAGACCCAGTACTTC. It yields the protein CASSLVGTSGGETQYF.

The chain joins TRBV15 to TRBJ2-7, with 9 bases that match TRBD1. The germline gives CDR1 LNHNV, CDR2 YYDKDF (reference sequence). This CDR3 contains 15 residues. Unmatched junction bases numbered 13, after V lost 3 bases and J lost 10 bases. This CDR3 is CATSSAPGQGSLQYF. The CDR3 DNA follows: TGTGCCACCAGCAGCGCACCCGGACAGGGGTCCCTACAGTACTTC.

V usage is TRBV10-3 and J usage is TRBJ2-1; D uncertain. Germline V gene lookup returns CDR1 ENHRY and CDR2 SYGVKD. The CDR3 is made up of 16 amino acids. V lost 6 bases and J lost 1, with 16 bases in between. As DNA, the CDR3 is TGTGCCATCAGCCCCTCTACCTTAACTTCCTACAATGAGCAGTTCTTC. Translating gives CAISPSTLTSYNEQFF.

This clonotype was detected only once. The DNA of the CDR3 is TGTGCCAGCAGACTTTATTCGACAAGCGCGGGCACAGATACGCAGTATTTT. Residues: CASRLYSTSAGTDTQYF. The rearrangement uses TRBV7-6 and TRBJ2-3; D ambiguous. The CDR3 has 17 amino acids. CDR1 SGHVS and CDR2 FNYEAQ come from the germline V gene. With 6 bases removed from V and 1 base from J, the gap between germline ends came to 20 bases.

V usage is TRBV29-1 and J usage is TRBJ1-4; TRBD1 is a possible D gene (6 bases). This CDR3 is built from 12 residues. V was shortened by 2 bases and J by 6 bases, with 7 bases between the two germline ends. Germline V gene lookup returns CDR1 SQVTM and CDR2 ANQGSEA. CDR3 amino acids: CSVEQGYEKLFF. For the CDR3, the DNA is TGCAGCGTTGAACAGGGGTATGAAAAACTGTTTTTT.

The chain is built from TRBV7-2 and TRBJ2-2; 7 bases are a match to TRBD1. The CDR3 is made up of 13 amino acids. V dropped 3 bases and J dropped 10; count of bases not matched to a gene: 5. The germline gives CDR1 SGHTA, CDR2 FQGNSA. The CDR3, as DNA: TGTGCCAGCAGCTTTAACAGGGGCAAGGAGCTGTTTTTT. Protein: CASSFNRGKELFF.

The rearrangement uses TRBV3-1 and TRBJ2-1; D ambiguous. The CDR3 runs to 15 residues. Trimming took off 1 base at V and 2 bases at J, with 9 bases between the two ends. In germline, CDR1 is LGHDT, CDR2 YNNKEL (reference sequence). CDR3 protein: CASSQVHSPYNEQFF. In DNA, the CDR3 is TGTGCCAGCAGCCAAGTCCACTCCCCCTACAATGAGCAGTTCTTC.

V usage is TRBV28 and J usage is TRBJ2-3; a weak D match, TRBD1 (6 bases). The CDR3 length is 15 residues. Per the germline V gene, CDR1 is MDHEN and CDR2 is SYDVKM. V lost 2 bases to trimming and J lost 6 bases, with 15 bases between them. The DNA of the CDR3 is TGTGCCAGCAGTTTAGCGGGCACAGGGTCCGATACGCAGTATTTT. Protein: CASSLAGTGSDTQYF.

This clonotype came up many times. The chain links TRBV18 to TRBJ2-7; D remains unclear. CDR3 size: 13 residues. Per germline, CDR1 KGHSH and CDR2 LQKENI. V was trimmed by 2 bases and J by 3 bases, leaving 8 bases between them. For the CDR3, the DNA is TGTGCCAGCTCACCAGGGTTTCTCTACGAGCAGTACTTC. Translation: CASSPGFLYEQYF.

This clonotype appeared many times. The chain is built from TRBV12-3 or TRBV12-4 and TRBJ2-2; 7 bases match TRBD2. CDR3 length equals 15 residues. V was pared by 6 bases and J by 0 bases, with 4 bases of the junction left unmatched. The CDR3 sequence is CASRVAGPNTGELFF. As DNA, the CDR3 is TGTGCCAGCAGGGTAGCGGGTCCGAACACCGGGGAGCTGTTTTTT.

The chain employs TRBV5-1 and TRBJ2-3, with D perhaps TRBD1 (5 bases). The V end was cut by 0 bases, the J end by 4 bases, with 12 bases between. Germline V gene sequence: CDR1 SGHRS, CDR2 YFSETQ. The CDR3 loop spans 15 amino acids. CDR3 amino acids: CASSLAWQGADTQYF. For the CDR3, the DNA is TGCGCCAGCAGCTTGGCGTGGCAGGGCGCAGATACGCAGTATTTT.

This chain connects TRBV7-2 to TRBJ1-3, with D tentatively TRBD1 (5 bases). CDR3 length equals 16 residues. Trimming removed 5 bases from V and 0 bases from J, with 14 bases in between. Germline values: CDR1 SGHTA, CDR2 FQGNSA. The CDR3 region is CASSLGRGNSGNTIYF. The CDR3 DNA sequence: TGTGCCAGCAGCCTAGGGAGGGGAAACTCTGGAAACACCATATATTTT. Full variable domain (rest looked up from reference TRBV7-2 and TRBJ1-3): GAGVSQSPSNKVTEKGKDVELRCDPISGHTALYWYRQSLGQGLEFLIYFQGNSAPDKSGLPSDRFSAERTGGSVSTLTIQRTQQEDSAVYLCASSLGRGNSGNTIYFGEGSWLTVV.

This clonotype was recorded a few times. V and J are TRBV5-5 and TRBJ1-1, with D hard to call. Between the trimmed V and J ends, which lost 4 bases and 2 bases, there was a span of 9 bases. The CDR3 is made up of 13 amino acids. Germline loops: CDR1 SGHKS, CDR2 YYEKEE (reference sequence). The CDR3 loop is CASSKTVNTEAFF. The CDR3 DNA sequence: TGTGCCAGCAGCAAAACAGTAAACACTGAAGCTTTCTTT.

This clonotype was picked up a small number of times. The CDR3 spells CATSGAYEQYF. CDR3 sequence (DNA): TGTGCCACCTCAGGGGCCTACGAGCAGTACTTC. This chain uses TRBV6-2 or TRBV6-3 with TRBJ2-7, with D perhaps TRBD1 (6 bases). Looked up from germline, CDR1 is MNHEY and CDR2 is SVGEGT. CDR3 length: 11 amino acids. V lost 10 bases, J lost 2 bases, and 9 bases lay in between.

V gene TRBV12-3 or TRBV12-4 combines with J gene TRBJ1-1; TRBD1 is a possible D gene (5 bases). With 8 bases removed from V and 7 bases from J, the gap between germline ends came to 11 bases. The CDR3 covers 11 residues. The CDR3 DNA sequence: TGTGCCAGCGGCCGGAGGGGTGAAGCTTTCTTT. It yields the protein CASGRRGEAFF.

This chain connects TRBV4-1 to TRBJ1-4, with TRBD1 matching over 10 bases. The V segment lost 2 bases and the J segment 7 bases; nucleotides outside the gene matches: 4. This CDR3 has 15 residues. The germline V gene has CDR1 MGHRA and CDR2 YSYEKL. Written as DNA, the CDR3 is TGCGCCAGCAGCCAACGACAGGGGGCTGGTGAAAAACTGTTTTTT. Its translation is CASSQRQGAGEKLFF.

This chain connects TRBV4-3 to TRBJ2-1; no definite D call. Per germline, CDR1 LGHNA and CDR2 YSLEER. V shed 5 bases and J shed 0 bases, with 11 bases lying between them. The CDR3 totals 15 residues. CDR3 sequence: CASSSNLGSYNEQFF. Written as DNA, the CDR3 is TGCGCCAGCAGCTCAAACTTAGGCTCCTACAATGAGCAGTTCTTC.

The chain recombines TRBV13 with TRBJ1-1, with D hard to call. Germline V gene lookup returns CDR1 PRHDT and CDR2 FYEKMQ (reference sequence). The CDR3 contains 15 residues. The germline V and J ends were trimmed by 4 bases and 0 bases, with 12 bases remaining between them. CDR3 coding DNA: TGTGCCAGCAGCTCAATCGGACGGGTGAACACTGAAGCTTTCTTT. Translated, it gives CASSSIGRVNTEAFF.

The rearrangement uses TRBV29-1 and TRBJ2-1; TRBD1 matches at 7 bases. The V and J ends lost 7 bases and 10 bases, in that order; junction bases with no gene match: 16. CDR1 is SQVTM, CDR2 ANQGSEA, per germline. This CDR3 is built from 14 residues. This chain's CDR3 is CSAGPGQPPGEQFF. As DNA, the CDR3 is TGCAGCGCCGGGCCGGGACAGCCCCCGGGAGAGCAGTTCTTC.

The V and J genes are TRBV6-2 or TRBV6-3 and TRBJ2-1; D call uncertain. The germline CDR1 and CDR2 sequences are MNHEY and SVGEGT. CDR3 length: 13 amino acids. V was clipped by 7 bases and J by 4 bases, with 11 bases between them. The CDR3 coding sequence is TGTGCCAGCACCCTGGTGGGTTACAATGAGCAGTTCTTC. Translation gives CASTLVGYNEQFF.